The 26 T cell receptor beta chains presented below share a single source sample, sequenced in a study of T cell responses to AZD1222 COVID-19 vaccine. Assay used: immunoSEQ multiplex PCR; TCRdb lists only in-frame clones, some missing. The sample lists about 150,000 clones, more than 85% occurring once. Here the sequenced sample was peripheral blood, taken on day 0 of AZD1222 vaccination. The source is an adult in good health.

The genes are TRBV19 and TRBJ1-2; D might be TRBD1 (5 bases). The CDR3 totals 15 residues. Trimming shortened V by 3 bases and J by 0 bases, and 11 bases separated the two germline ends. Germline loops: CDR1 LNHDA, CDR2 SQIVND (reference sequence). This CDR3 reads CASSILGQTNYGYTF. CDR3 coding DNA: TGTGCCAGTAGTATTCTTGGACAAACTAACTATGGCTACACCTTC.

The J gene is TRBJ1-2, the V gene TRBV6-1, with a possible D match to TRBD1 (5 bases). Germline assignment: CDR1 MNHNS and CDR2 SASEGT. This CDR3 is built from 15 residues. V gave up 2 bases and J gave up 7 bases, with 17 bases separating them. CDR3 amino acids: CASSEIWEGGAGYTF. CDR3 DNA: TGTGCCAGCAGTGAAATTTGGGAGGGCGGGGCTGGCTACACCTTC.

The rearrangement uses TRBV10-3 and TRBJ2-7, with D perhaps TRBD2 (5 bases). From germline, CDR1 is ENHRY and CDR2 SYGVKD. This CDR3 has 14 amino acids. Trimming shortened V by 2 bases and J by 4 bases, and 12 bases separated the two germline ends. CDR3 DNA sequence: TGTGCCATCAGTGAGGTCGGTGGGAGTTACGAGCAGTACTTC. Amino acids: CAISEVGGSYEQYF.

As DNA, the CDR3 is TGTGCCAGCAGCTTATTTGATCGAGGTGGGAGGGCCATCTACAATGAGCAGTTCTTC. This gives the protein CASSLFDRGGRAIYNEQFF. The V gene is TRBV7-9, the J gene TRBJ2-1, with 7 positions matching TRBD2. Germline CDR1 is SEHNR and CDR2 is FQNEAQ (reference sequence). This CDR3 spans 19 amino acids. V dropped 2 bases and J dropped 3; count of bases not matched to a gene: 16.

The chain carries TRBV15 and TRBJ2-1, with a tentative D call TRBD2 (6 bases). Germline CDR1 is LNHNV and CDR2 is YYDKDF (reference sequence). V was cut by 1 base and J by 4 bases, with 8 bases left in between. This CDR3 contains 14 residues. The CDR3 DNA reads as TGTGCCACCAGCAGAGGAGGGACTTACAATGAGCAGTTCTTC. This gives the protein CATSRGGTYNEQFF.

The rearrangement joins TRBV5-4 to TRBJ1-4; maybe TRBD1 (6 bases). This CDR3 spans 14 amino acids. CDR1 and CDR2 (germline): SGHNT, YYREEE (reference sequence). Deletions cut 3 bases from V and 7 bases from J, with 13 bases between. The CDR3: CASSSYGTLEKLFF. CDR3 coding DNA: TGTGCCAGCAGCTCATACGGGACACTTGAAAAACTGTTTTTT.

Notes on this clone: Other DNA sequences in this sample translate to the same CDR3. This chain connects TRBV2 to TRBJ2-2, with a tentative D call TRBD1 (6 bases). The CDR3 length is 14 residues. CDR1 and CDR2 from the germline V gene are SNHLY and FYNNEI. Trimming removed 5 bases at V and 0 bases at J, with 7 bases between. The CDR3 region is CASSRDTNTGELFF. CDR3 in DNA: TGTGCCAGCAGTCGGGACACGAACACCGGGGAGCTGTTTTTT.

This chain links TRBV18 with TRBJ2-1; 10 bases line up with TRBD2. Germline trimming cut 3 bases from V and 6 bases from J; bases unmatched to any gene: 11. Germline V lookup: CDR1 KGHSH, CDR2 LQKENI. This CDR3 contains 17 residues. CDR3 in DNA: TGTGCCAGCTCACCCCCCCTTTCCTTAGCGGGAGGCAATGAGCAGTTCTTC. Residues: CASSPPLSLAGGNEQFF.

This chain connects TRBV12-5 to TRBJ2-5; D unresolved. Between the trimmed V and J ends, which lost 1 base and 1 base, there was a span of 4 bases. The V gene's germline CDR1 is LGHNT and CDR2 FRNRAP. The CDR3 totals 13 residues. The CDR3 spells CASGLDIQETQYF. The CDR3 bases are TGTGCTAGTGGTTTGGACATCCAAGAGACCCAGTACTTC.

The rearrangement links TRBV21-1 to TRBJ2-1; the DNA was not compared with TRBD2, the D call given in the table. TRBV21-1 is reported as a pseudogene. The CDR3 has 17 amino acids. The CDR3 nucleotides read TGTGCCAGCAGTGAAGCCCTTACTAGCGGTATTAAAGGTGAGCAGTTCTTC. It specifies CASSEALTSGIKGEQFF.

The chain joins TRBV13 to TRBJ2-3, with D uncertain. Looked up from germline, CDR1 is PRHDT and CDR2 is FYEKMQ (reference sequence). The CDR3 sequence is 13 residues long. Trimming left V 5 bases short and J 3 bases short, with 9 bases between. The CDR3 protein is CASSDLFTDTQYF. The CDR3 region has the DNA TGTGCCAGCAGCGACCTATTTACAGATACGCAGTATTTT.

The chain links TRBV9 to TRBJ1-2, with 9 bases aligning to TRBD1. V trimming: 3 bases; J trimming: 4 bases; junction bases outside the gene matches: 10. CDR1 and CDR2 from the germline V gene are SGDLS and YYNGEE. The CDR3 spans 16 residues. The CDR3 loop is CASSGLGTGTLYGYTF. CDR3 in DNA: TGTGCCAGCAGCGGCCTCGGGACAGGGACCCTCTATGGCTACACCTTC.

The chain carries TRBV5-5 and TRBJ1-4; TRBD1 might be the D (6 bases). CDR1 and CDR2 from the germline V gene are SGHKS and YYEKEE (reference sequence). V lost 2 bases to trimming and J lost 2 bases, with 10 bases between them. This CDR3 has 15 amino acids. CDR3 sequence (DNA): TGTGCCAGCAGCTTACTGCAGGGGACTAATGAAAAACTGTTTTTT. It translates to CASSLLQGTNEKLFF.

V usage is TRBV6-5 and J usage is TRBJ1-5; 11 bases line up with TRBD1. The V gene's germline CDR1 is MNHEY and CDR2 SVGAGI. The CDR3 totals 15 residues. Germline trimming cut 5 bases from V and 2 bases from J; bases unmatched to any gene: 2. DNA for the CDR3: TGTGCCAGCAGTCGGACAGGGGGCGGCAATCAGCCCCAGCATTTT. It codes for CASSRTGGGNQPQHF.

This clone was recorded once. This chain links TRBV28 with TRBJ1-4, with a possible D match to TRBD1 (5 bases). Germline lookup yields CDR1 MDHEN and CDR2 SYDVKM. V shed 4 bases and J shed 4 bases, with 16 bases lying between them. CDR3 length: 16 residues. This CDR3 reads CASSSGRAGFNEKLFF. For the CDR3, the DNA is TGTGCCAGCAGTTCGGGACGGGCGGGGTTTAATGAAAAACTGTTTTTT. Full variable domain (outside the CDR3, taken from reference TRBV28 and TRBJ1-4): DVKVTQSSRYLVKRTGEKVFLECVQDMDHENMFWYRQDPGLGLRLIYFSYDVKMKEKGDIPEGYSVSREKKERFSLILESASTNQTSMYLCASSSGRAGFNEKLFFGSGTQLSVL.

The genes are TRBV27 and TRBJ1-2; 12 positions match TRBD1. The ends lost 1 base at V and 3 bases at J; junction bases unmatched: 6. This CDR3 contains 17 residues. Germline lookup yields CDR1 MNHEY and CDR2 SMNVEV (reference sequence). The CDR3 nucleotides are TGTGCCAGCAGTTTATATCCCGGGACAGGGGGCTACTATGGCTACACCTTC. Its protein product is CASSLYPGTGGYYGYTF.

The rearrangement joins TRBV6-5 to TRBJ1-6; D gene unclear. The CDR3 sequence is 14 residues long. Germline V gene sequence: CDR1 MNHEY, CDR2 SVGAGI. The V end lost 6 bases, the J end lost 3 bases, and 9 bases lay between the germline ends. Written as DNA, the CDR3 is TGTGCCAGCAGCCCCGGGTTCTATAATTCACCCCTCCACTTT. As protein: CASSPGFYNSPLHF.

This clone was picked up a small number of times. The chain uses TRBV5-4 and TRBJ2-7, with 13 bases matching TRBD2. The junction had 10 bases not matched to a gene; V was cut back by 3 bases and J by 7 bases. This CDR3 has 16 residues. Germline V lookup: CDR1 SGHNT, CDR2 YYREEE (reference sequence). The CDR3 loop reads CASSSPRTSGSGEQYF. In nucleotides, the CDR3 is TGTGCCAGCAGCTCCCCCAGGACTAGCGGGAGTGGGGAGCAGTACTTC.

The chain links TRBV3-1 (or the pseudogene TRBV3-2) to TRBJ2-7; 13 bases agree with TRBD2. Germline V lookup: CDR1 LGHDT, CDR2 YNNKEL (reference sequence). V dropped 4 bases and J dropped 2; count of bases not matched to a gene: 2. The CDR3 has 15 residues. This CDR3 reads CASSLGLAGAYEQYF. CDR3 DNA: TGTGCCAGCAGCCTCGGACTAGCGGGAGCCTACGAGCAGTACTTC.

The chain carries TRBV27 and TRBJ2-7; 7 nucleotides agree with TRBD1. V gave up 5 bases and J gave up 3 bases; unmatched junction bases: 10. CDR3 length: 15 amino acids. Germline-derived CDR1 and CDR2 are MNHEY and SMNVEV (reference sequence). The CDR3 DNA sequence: TGTGCCAGCAGTCTCGGTCCGGGACAGAGCTACGAGCAGTACTTC. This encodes CASSLGPGQSYEQYF.

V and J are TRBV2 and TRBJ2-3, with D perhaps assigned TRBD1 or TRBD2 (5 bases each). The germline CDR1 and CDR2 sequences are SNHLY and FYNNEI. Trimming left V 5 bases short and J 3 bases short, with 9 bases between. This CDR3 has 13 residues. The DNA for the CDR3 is TGTGCCAGCAGTCGGGACGTTACAGATACGCAGTATTTT. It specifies CASSRDVTDTQYF.

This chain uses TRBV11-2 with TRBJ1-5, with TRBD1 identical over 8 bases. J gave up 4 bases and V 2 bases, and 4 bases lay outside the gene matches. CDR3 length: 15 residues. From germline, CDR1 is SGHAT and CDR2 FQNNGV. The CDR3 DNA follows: TGTGCCAGCAGCTTAACAGGGGGGTCAAATCAGCCCCAGCATTTT. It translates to CASSLTGGSNQPQHF.

Here the CDR3 reads CASSLAGDIDTQYF. The CDR3 DNA reads as TGCGCCAGCAGCTTGGCGGGAGATATAGATACGCAGTATTTT. The chain links TRBV5-1 to TRBJ2-3; D possibly corresponds to TRBD2 (6 bases). Germline lookup yields CDR1 SGHRS and CDR2 YFSETQ. This CDR3 region has 14 residues. V dropped 0 bases and J dropped 5 bases, with 10 bases sitting between them.

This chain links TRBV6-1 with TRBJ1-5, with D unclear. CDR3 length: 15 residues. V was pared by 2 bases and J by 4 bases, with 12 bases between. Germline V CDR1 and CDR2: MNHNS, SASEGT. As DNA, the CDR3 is TGTGCCAGCAGTGAAAGCGGGGTAGGAAATCAGCCCCAGCATTTT. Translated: CASSESGVGNQPQHF.

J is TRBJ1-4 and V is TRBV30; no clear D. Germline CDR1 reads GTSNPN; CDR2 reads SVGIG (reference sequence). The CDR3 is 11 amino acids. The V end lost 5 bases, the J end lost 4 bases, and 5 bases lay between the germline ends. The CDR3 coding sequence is TGTGCCTGGGGACTTAATGAAAAACTGTTTTTT. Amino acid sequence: CAWGLNEKLFF.

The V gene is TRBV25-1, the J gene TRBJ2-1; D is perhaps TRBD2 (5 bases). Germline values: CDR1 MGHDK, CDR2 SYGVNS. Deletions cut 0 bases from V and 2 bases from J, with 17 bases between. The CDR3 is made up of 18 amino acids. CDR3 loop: CASSEYKVARNTYNEQFF. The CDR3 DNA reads TGTGCCAGCAGTGAATATAAGGTAGCGCGGAATACCTACAATGAGCAGTTCTTC. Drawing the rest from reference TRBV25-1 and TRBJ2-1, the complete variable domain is EADIYQTPRYLVIGTGKKITLECSQTMGHDKMYWYQQDPGMELHLIHYSYGVNSTEKGDLSSESTVSRIRTEHFPLTLESARPSHTSQYLCASSEYKVARNTYNEQFFGPGTRLTVL.